These T cell receptor beta chains were read from a single sample in a study of blood T cell repertoires in COVID-19. Libraries were prepared by immunoSEQ multiplex PCR; TCRdb keeps only in-frame clonotypes and omits some of them. In the table there are more than 300,000 clones, about 90% of which are singletons. Input material: peripheral blood. The receptors derive from a woman younger than 45 with COVID-19, enrolled during active disease. Each CDR3 is given with its conserved first and last residue. The D gene is left open where the match is weak. Clone size, where shown, is once, few, many, or a class for clones that have expanded.

DNA	CDR3	D	V	size	J
TGTGCCACCTTACAGGGGAGGTCCACCGGGGAGCTGTTTTTT	CATLQGRSTGELFF	.	TRBV6-5	.	TRBJ2-2
TGTGCCAGCAGCTTAGCTGGGACACCCTCCTACGAGCAGTACTTC	CASSLAGTPSYEQYF	.	TRBV7-2	.	TRBJ2-7
TGTGCCAGCAGTTTATCGGCGAGTACAGGGTCAGTTAACACAGATACGCAGTATTTT	CASSLSASTGSVNTDTQYF	.	TRBV27	.	TRBJ2-3
TGTGCCAGCAGTCTTACAGGGTCCGGGACCGGGGAGCTGTTTTTT	CASSLTGSGTGELFF	.	TRBV28	.	TRBJ2-2
TGCAGTGCTAGTTTGCCGCCTCGGGAGACCCAGTACTTC	CSASLPPRETQYF	.	TRBV20-1	.	TRBJ2-5
TGTGCCAGCAGGCAACAGGGTTGGGAGACCCAGTACTTC	CASRQQGWETQYF	.	TRBV28	few	TRBJ2-5
TGTGCCAGTAGTATGGACGGGAGGGCCCATCAAGAGACCCAGTACTTC	CASSMDGRAHQETQYF	TRBD2	TRBV19	.	TRBJ2-5
TGCAGCGGGAGTGTGGGCGGGAGCAGAGAGACCCAGTACTTC	CSGSVGGSRETQYF	TRBD2	TRBV29-1	.	TRBJ2-5
TGTGCCAGCAGCCCCTCCCAGGGGGAAGAGGGGAATGAAAAACTGTTTTTT	CASSPSQGEEGNEKLFF	TRBD1	TRBV7-9	.	TRBJ1-4
TGTGCCAGCAGTTCCCTGGGGGGAGCGGGCATCCAAGAGACCCAGTACTTC	CASSSLGGAGIQETQYF	.	TRBV27	.	TRBJ2-5
TGCGCCAGCAGCTTTAATGCGGGAGGGCCGCGTATAGAGACCCAGTACTTC	CASSFNAGGPRIETQYF	TRBD2	TRBV5-1	once	TRBJ2-5
TGTGCCAGTAGAGTGACAGCAATTCAAGAGACCCAGTACTTC	CASRVTAIQETQYF	.	TRBV19	once	TRBJ2-5
TGTGCCTCCTCCGAAGGGACTACCTACGAGCAGTACTTC	CASSEGTTYEQYF	TRBD2	TRBV30	.	TRBJ2-7
TGTGCCAGCAGCGTCCGGGGTGATCAGAACACCATATATTTT	CASSVRGDQNTIYF	.	TRBV9	once	TRBJ1-3
TGCGCCAGCAGCGTTGACTACCCCGAAGATACGCAGTATTTT	CASSVDYPEDTQYF	.	TRBV5-1	.	TRBJ2-3
TGCAGCGGCGGGGGGGACAGCTATGGCTACACCTTC	CSGGGDSYGYTF	TRBD1	TRBV29-1	.	TRBJ1-2
TGTGCCAGCAGCATGGGACTAGCGGGAGGGCCAGACGAGCAGTACTTC	CASSMGLAGGPDEQYF	TRBD2	TRBV7-2	.	TRBJ2-7
TGTGCCAGCAACTCCGGGACTAGCGGGATCAATGAGCAGTTCTTC	CASNSGTSGINEQFF	TRBD2	TRBV2	.	TRBJ2-1
TGTGCCAGCAGTGATTCTCAGTCCTCCTACAATGAGCAGTTCTTC	CASSDSQSSYNEQFF	.	TRBV25-1	.	TRBJ2-1
TGCGCCAGCAGCTTCGGTAGGAACACCGGGGAGCTGTTTTTT	CASSFGRNTGELFF	.	TRBV5-1	.	TRBJ2-2
TGTGCCAGTCAGACAGATTTAACTGGGGCCAACGTCCTGACTTTC	CASQTDLTGANVLTF	.	TRBV6-5	.	TRBJ2-6
TGTGCCAGCAGCTTGGCAGGGAGGGGCCTCTCCTACGAGCAGTACTTC	CASSLAGRGLSYEQYF	TRBD2	TRBV7-9	.	TRBJ2-7
TGTGCCAGCAGCTTAGACGGCCGGTCGGGAGTGAGCACAGATACGCAGTATTTT	CASSLDGRSGVSTDTQYF	.	TRBV11-2	.	TRBJ2-3
TGTGCCAGCAGTGAATCCAGGTATGACGGCTACACCTTC	CASSESRYDGYTF	.	TRBV2	.	TRBJ1-2
TGTGCCAGCAGCCCCGGGACTAGCGGGGATCTTCTCTACGAGCAGTACTTC	CASSPGTSGDLLYEQYF	TRBD2	TRBV5-8	.	TRBJ2-7
TGTGCCAGCAGTCCCGGACAGGGGACTCCCTACGAGCAGTACTTC	CASSPGQGTPYEQYF	TRBD1	TRBV6-2/TRBV6-3	.	TRBJ2-7
TGTGCCAGCAGCCTCGACAGTAACTCCTACGAGCAGTACTTC	CASSLDSNSYEQYF	.	TRBV5-4	.	TRBJ2-7
TGTGCCAGCAGCCCGGGTGGGTGGGGCTACACCTTC	CASSPGGWGYTF	.	TRBV3-1/TRBV3-2	.	TRBJ1-2
TGTGCCAGCAGCGTAGGGGCGGGCGTCTCCTACGAGCAGTACTTC	CASSVGAGVSYEQYF	.	TRBV9	.	TRBJ2-7
TGTGCCAGCAGTTTGGGGCAGTTGAACACTGAAGCTTTCTTT	CASSLGQLNTEAFF	.	TRBV7-9	.	TRBJ1-1
TGTGCCAGCAGCTTAAGCGCGGAATACTACAATGAGCAGTTCTTC	CASSLSAEYYNEQFF	.	TRBV7-2	.	TRBJ2-1
TGTGCCAGCAGCCCTCTCGACAGGAGCTATGGCTACACCTTC	CASSPLDRSYGYTF	.	TRBV5-4	.	TRBJ1-2
TGTGCCAGCAGCTCTCGAGGGTCTGAGACGGGGTTTTGGGCCACAGATACGCAGTATTTT	CASSSRGSETGFWATDTQYF	.	TRBV9	.	TRBJ2-3
TGTGCCAGCAGCGTCGGGGGAGGGAATGAGCAGTTCTTC	CASSVGGGNEQFF	TRBD2	TRBV12-3/TRBV12-4	once	TRBJ2-1
TGTGCCTGGAGTGTCAAGGGCGGAGGGGGCACAGATACGCAGTATTTT	CAWSVKGGGGTDTQYF	.	TRBV30	.	TRBJ2-3
TGCGCCAGCAGTCAAATATGGAGAGGGACTGGCACCGGGGAGCTGTTTTTT	CASSQIWRGTGTGELFF	.	TRBV23-1	.	TRBJ2-2
TGTGCCAGCAGCCCAGGACTAGCGGGAGTACACAATGAGCAGTTCTTC	CASSPGLAGVHNEQFF	TRBD2	TRBV9	.	TRBJ2-1
TGTGCCACCTCCCTAGCGGAAAGCTCCTACGAGCAGTACTTC	CATSLAESSYEQYF	TRBD2	TRBV6-5	.	TRBJ2-7
TGTGCCAGCAGCCAAGAGACAGGGGGTTCTTCACCCCTCCACTTT	CASSQETGGSSPLHF	TRBD1	TRBV3-1/TRBV3-2	.	TRBJ1-6
TGTGCCAGCAGGCGGACAAATGTAGATGAGCAGTTCTTC	CASRRTNVDEQFF	.	TRBV5-4	few	TRBJ2-1
TGTGCCAGCAGCTCCAATTTCGGGGTGGGTGGCTACACCTTC	CASSSNFGVGGYTF	.	TRBV5-4	.	TRBJ1-2
TGTGCCAGCAGCCAAAACCTTATAGCGGGAGGCCCCGGGGAGCTGTTTTTT	CASSQNLIAGGPGELFF	TRBD2	TRBV5-6	.	TRBJ2-2
TGTGCCAGCCTCGGGGGGGTCACAGATACGCAGTATTTT	CASLGGVTDTQYF	TRBD2	TRBV12-3/TRBV12-4	.	TRBJ2-3
TGTGCCAGCAGCTTAGGGGGGGGGCGGGGGAGCTCCTACGAGCAGTACTTC	CASSLGGGRGSSYEQYF	.	TRBV7-6	.	TRBJ2-7
TGTGCCAGCAGCTTCGGGACTATCTACGAGCAGTACTTC	CASSFGTIYEQYF	TRBD2	TRBV5-4	.	TRBJ2-7
TGTGCCTGGAGTCCAGGGGGTAATCAGCCCCAGCATTTT	CAWSPGGNQPQHF	TRBD1	TRBV30	few	TRBJ1-5